Following are 12 T cell receptor beta chains from one sample sequenced in a study of cytomegalovirus exposure and HLA in healthy donors. Using immunoSEQ multiplex PCR, the repertoire was profiled, and TCRdb retains in-frame clones only, with some absent. Here the sample spans 100,000 to 150,000 clones, around 94% being singletons. The sample was PBMCs. These receptor sequences come from a woman aged 18-29 years in good health and CMV-seronegative.

J is TRBJ2-7 and V is TRBV5-1, with 7 positions matching TRBD1. V dropped 3 bases and J dropped 3; count of bases not matched to a gene: 3. This CDR3 region has 13 residues. The germline CDR1 and CDR2 sequences are SGHRS and YFSETQ. For the CDR3, the DNA is TGCGCCAGCAGCTACGACAGGGACTACGAGCAGTACTTC. Translated, it gives CASSYDRDYEQYF.

The rearrangement joins TRBV27 to TRBJ2-5; TRBD1 matches 7 bases. CDR3 length: 14 residues. CDR1 and CDR2 from the germline V gene are MNHEY and SMNVEV (reference sequence). The junction had 3 bases not matched to a gene; V was cut back by 1 base and J by 4 bases. CDR3: CASSLWAGGETQYF. The CDR3 DNA follows: TGTGCCAGCAGTTTATGGGCAGGGGGAGAGACCCAGTACTTC.

The rearrangement links TRBV9 to TRBJ2-1, with a possible D match to TRBD1 (6 bases). The CDR3 is 15 residues long. CDR1 and CDR2 from the germline V gene are SGDLS and YYNGEE. The germline V and J ends were trimmed by 2 bases and 4 bases, with 13 bases remaining between them. The DNA for the CDR3 is TGTGCCAGCAGCGTGGGGGCAGGGCCATACAATGAGCAGTTCTTC. Translated: CASSVGAGPYNEQFF.

The rearrangement links TRBV7-3 to TRBJ2-3; D remains ambiguous. The germline V gene has CDR1 SGHTA and CDR2 FQGTGA. V was shortened by 5 bases and J by 3 bases, with 12 bases between the two germline ends. This CDR3 spans 14 amino acids. The CDR3 sequence: CASSAHPQTDTQYF. The DNA of the CDR3 is TGTGCCAGCAGCGCACACCCACAGACAGATACGCAGTATTTT.

The chain joins TRBV29-1 to TRBJ2-7; D remains ambiguous. Between the trimmed V and J ends, which lost 5 bases and 3 bases, there was a span of 8 bases. The CDR3 extends over 11 amino acids. Germline CDR1 and CDR2: SQVTM and ANQGSEA. Here the CDR3 DNA reads TGCAGCGTTACTATGGGCTACGAGCAGTACTTC. Its translation is CSVTMGYEQYF.

The chain couples TRBV5-6 to TRBJ1-3; D is unclear. The V gene lost 2 bases and the J gene lost 1 base, with 7 bases spanning the gap. This CDR3 comprises 14 residues. Germline lookup yields CDR1 SGHDT and CDR2 YYEEEE. The CDR3 nucleotides are TGTGCCAGCAGCTTCGGGGATTCTGGAAACACCATATATTTT. Its protein product is CASSFGDSGNTIYF. The full variable domain, in which reference TRBV5-6 and TRBJ1-3 provide the parts outside the CDR3, is DAGVTQSPTHLIKTRGQQVTLRCSPKSGHDTVSWYQQALGQGPQFIFQYYEEEERQRGNFPDRFSGHQFPNYSSELNVNALLLGDSALYLCASSFGDSGNTIYFGEGSWLTVV.

This sequence joins TRBV4-1 and TRBJ2-3; TRBD2 is a possible D gene (6 bases). CDR1 is MGHRA and CDR2 is YSYEKL in the germline V gene. The CDR3 extends over 16 amino acids. V was shortened by 0 bases and J by 2 bases, with 12 bases between the two germline ends. CDR3 bases: TGCGCCAGCAGCCAAGATGACGCGGGGTCCACAGATACGCAGTATTTT. It encodes CASSQDDAGSTDTQYF.

J is TRBJ1-3 and V is TRBV10-3, with no clear D. V lost 10 bases, J lost 4 bases, and 17 bases lay in between. Per germline, CDR1 ENHRY and CDR2 SYGVKD. The CDR3 contains 14 residues. CDR3 residues: CATTVPSLGNTIYF. The CDR3, as DNA: TGTGCCACTACCGTCCCTTCATTGGGAAACACCATATATTTT.

The chain is built from TRBV5-1 and TRBJ1-1; D is uncertain. Germline V lookup: CDR1 SGHRS, CDR2 YFSETQ. Deletions cut 1 base from V and 3 bases from J, with 7 bases between. The CDR3 totals 13 residues. CDR3 DNA: TGCGCCAGCAGCTTGTGGGGAGACACTGAAGCTTTCTTT. Amino acids: CASSLWGDTEAFF.

The chain uses TRBV27 and TRBJ2-3; no clear D gene. Per germline, CDR1 MNHEY and CDR2 SMNVEV (reference sequence). V was clipped by 2 bases and J by 3 bases, with 15 bases between them. The CDR3 sequence is 16 residues long. The chain's CDR3 is CASSLEQQPRTDTQYF. DNA for the CDR3: TGTGCCAGCAGTTTAGAACAACAGCCTCGGACAGATACGCAGTATTTT.

This chain uses TRBV11-2 with TRBJ2-7; the D gene is possibly TRBD1 (6 bases). The germline V and J ends were trimmed by 7 bases and 0 bases, with 13 bases remaining between them. The germline V gene has CDR1 SGHAT and CDR2 FQNNGV. The CDR3 is 14 amino acids. This CDR3 is CASTRQDRSYEQYF. CDR3 nucleotide sequence: TGTGCCAGCACCAGACAGGACCGCTCCTACGAGCAGTACTTC.

This clone was counted only a few times. The rearrangement joins TRBV7-9 to TRBJ2-1; TRBD2 aligns across 9 bases. The germline gives CDR1 SEHNR, CDR2 FQNEAQ (reference sequence). The length of the CDR3 is 15 residues. Losses at the gene ends were 1 base for V and 4 bases for J; bases not matched to a gene: 2. CDR3 amino acids: CASSLGLADYNEQFF. The CDR3, as DNA: TGTGCCAGCAGCTTAGGACTAGCGGATTACAATGAGCAGTTCTTC.